The 20 T cell receptor beta chains below were found in one sample sequenced in a study of blood T cell repertoires in COVID-19. The data were produced by immunoSEQ multiplex PCR, yet TCRdb's version contains in-frame clones alone and is incomplete. Of a few hundred thousand clones listed, about 91% are singletons. Sequencing was done on a sample of PBMCs or T cells enriched from blood (not recorded which). Receptor source: a woman aged 40 to 50 who had recovered from COVID-19.

This clone appeared a few times. The chain joins TRBV11-2 to TRBJ1-2; a weak D match, TRBD1 (5 bases). The CDR3 extends over 15 amino acids. Germline V gene lookup returns CDR1 SGHAT and CDR2 FQNNGV. V lost 4 bases, J lost 4 bases, and 16 bases lay in between. CDR3 sequence: CASSYTRGWGYGYTF. CDR3 bases: TGTGCCAGCAGCTACACAAGGGGTTGGGGCTATGGCTACACCTTC.

The chain combines TRBV30 with TRBJ2-3; D ambiguous. There are 11 residues in the CDR3. V was trimmed by 3 bases and J by 3 bases, leaving 4 bases between them. Per the germline V gene, CDR1 is GTSNPN and CDR2 is SVGIG (reference sequence). The chain's CDR3 is CAWRLTDTQYF. CDR3 bases: TGTGCCTGGAGACTTACAGATACGCAGTATTTT.

As regards this clone: At one end the junction does not follow the germline gene, possibly because of a read error. This chain links TRBV10-1 with TRBJ1-4; D gene ambiguous. The CDR3 is 8 amino acids. CDR1 and CDR2 from the germline V gene are WNHNN and SYGVQD (reference sequence). CDR3 sequence (DNA): TGCGGGTGGACTTGGACTGATTTT. It codes for CGWTWTDF.

This clone was seen repeatedly, ten times or more. This sample includes further DNA sequences coding for the same CDR3. The rearrangement uses TRBV5-4 and TRBJ2-7, with a tentative D call TRBD2 (6 bases). Germline lookup yields CDR1 SGHNT and CDR2 YYREEE (reference sequence). The V end lost 4 bases, the J end lost 2 bases, and 10 bases lay between the germline ends. The CDR3 spans 13 residues. Here the CDR3 reads CASSPGLTYEQYF. Written as DNA, the CDR3 is TGTGCCAGCAGCCCCGGACTAACCTACGAGCAGTACTTC.

This chain joins TRBV4-3 and TRBJ1-5; 9 positions match TRBD1. The J segment lost 6 bases and the V segment lost 1 base, leaving 7 bases of the junction unmatched. CDR1 and CDR2 from the germline V gene are LGHNA and YSLEER. The CDR3 covers 16 residues. CDR3 loop: CASSQATGTGFQPQHF. DNA of the CDR3: TGCGCCAGCAGCCAAGCAACCGGGACAGGGTTTCAGCCCCAGCATTTT.

The chain combines TRBV19 with TRBJ2-6, with D possibly TRBD2 on 6 matching bases. Germline assignment: CDR1 LNHDA and CDR2 SQIVND (reference sequence). This CDR3 has 20 amino acids. The V gene lost 6 bases and the J gene lost 1 base, with 25 bases spanning the gap. The chain's CDR3 is CASSLSLSGGSWSGANVLTF. In nucleotides, the CDR3 is TGTGCCAGTAGCCTTTCACTCTCCGGGGGTAGCTGGTCTGGGGCCAACGTCCTGACTTTC.

This clone was counted only a few times. The V call is TRBV9, the J call TRBJ1-2; a possible D gene is TRBD1 (5 bases). V lost 1 base and J lost 5, with 18 bases in between. There are 16 residues in the CDR3. CDR1 and CDR2 (germline): SGDLS, YYNGEE. CDR3 in DNA: TGTGCCAGCAGCGTACATTTGGACACCCCACTTTATGGCTACACCTTC. Encoded protein: CASSVHLDTPLYGYTF.

The rearrangement uses TRBV18 and TRBJ2-7; maybe TRBD2 (5 bases). Trimming left V 2 bases short and J 3 bases short, with 11 bases between. Germline V gives CDR1 KGHSH, CDR2 LQKENI. The CDR3 is made up of 14 amino acids. The CDR3 region has the DNA TGTGCCAGCTCACCAGGCACTAGAGGCTACGAGCAGTACTTC. Translating gives CASSPGTRGYEQYF.

The chain joins TRBV9 to TRBJ2-5, with D maybe TRBD2 (6 bases). Germline CDR1 and CDR2: SGDLS and YYNGEE. Trimming removed 3 bases at V and 1 base at J, with 13 bases between. The CDR3 has 15 amino acids. CDR3 in amino acids: CASSGGTSVQETQYF. The CDR3 nucleotides read TGTGCCAGCAGCGGAGGGACTTCGGTCCAAGAGACCCAGTACTTC.

V gene TRBV11-2 combines with J gene TRBJ1-6; perhaps TRBD1 as D (5 bases). Trimming stripped 2 bases from V and 6 bases from J, with 11 bases between. Germline loops: CDR1 SGHAT, CDR2 FQNNGV. The CDR3 loop spans 15 amino acids. The CDR3 sequence is CASSLLRQGNSPLHF. In DNA, the CDR3 is TGTGCCAGCAGCTTATTAAGGCAGGGTAATTCACCCCTCCACTTT.

The genes are TRBV5-1 and TRBJ2-1; 7 positions agree with TRBD2. Germline values: CDR1 SGHRS, CDR2 YFSETQ. CDR3 length: 15 amino acids. V lost 0 bases and J lost 7; bases outside the gene matches: 7. CDR3 DNA sequence: TGCGCCAGCAGCTTGGGTGGGAGGGCCGTAAATGAGCAGTTCTTC. Protein product: CASSLGGRAVNEQFF.

The chain has TRBV19 and TRBJ1-1, with 9 bases fitting TRBD1. Trimming at V came to 6 bases and at J to 4 bases, leaving 3 bases not matched to a gene. CDR3 size: 13 residues. Germline V lookup: CDR1 LNHDA, CDR2 SQIVND (reference sequence). The CDR3 sequence is CASRDRGPTEAFF. The DNA of the CDR3 is TGTGCCAGTAGGGACAGGGGACCCACTGAAGCTTTCTTT. Full variable domain (rest looked up from reference TRBV19 and TRBJ1-1): DGGITQSPKYLFRKEGQNVTLSCEQNLNHDAMYWYRQDPGQGLRLIYYSQIVNDFQKGDIAEGYSVSREKKESFPLTVTSAQKNPTAFYLCASRDRGPTEAFFGQGTRLTVV.

The chain links TRBV5-5 to TRBJ2-1, with TRBD2 as a possible D gene (5 bases). Germline V lookup: CDR1 SGHKS, CDR2 YYEKEE (reference sequence). The CDR3 is 15 residues long. Trimming left V 4 bases short and J 2 bases short, with 13 bases between. The CDR3 sequence is CASSPSSEPYNEQFF. The CDR3 DNA sequence: TGTGCCAGCAGCCCTAGCTCGGAGCCCTACAATGAGCAGTTCTTC. The full variable domain, with the rest looked up from reference TRBV5-5 and TRBJ2-1, is DAGVTQSPTHLIKTRGQQVTLRCSPISGHKSVSWYQQVLGQGPQFIFQYYEKEERGRGNFPDRFSARQFPNYSSELNVNALLLGDSALYLCASSPSSEPYNEQFFGPGTRLTVL.

This chain uses TRBV24-1 with TRBJ2-3; the D gene is possibly TRBD2 (7 bases). Per germline, CDR1 KGHDR and CDR2 SFDVKD. Trimming removed 4 bases from V and 6 bases from J, with 16 bases in between. CDR3 length equals 15 residues. The CDR3 sequence: CATSDPRGGVDTQYF. CDR3 nucleotides: TGTGCCACCAGTGACCCCCGCGGGGGCGTCGATACGCAGTATTTT.

The CDR3, as DNA: TGTGCCAGCAGCTTAGCTAGTAGCGGGACAGGGGACTACGAGCAGTACTTC. It encodes CASSLASSGTGDYEQYF. The chain employs TRBV7-6 and TRBJ2-7; 10 bases are a match to TRBD1. Germline V gives CDR1 SGHVS, CDR2 FNYEAQ. CDR3 length equals 17 residues. J gave up 3 bases and V 0 bases, and 8 bases lay outside the gene matches.

Comment on this clone: Other DNA variants within this sample encode the same CDR3. V usage is TRBV18 and J usage is TRBJ1-5, with 9 positions matching TRBD1. Germline-derived CDR1 and CDR2 are KGHSH and LQKENI. There are 15 residues in the CDR3. J was trimmed by 2 bases and V by 3 bases; bases with no gene match: 2. The CDR3 DNA reads TGTGCCAGCTCACCGGACAGGGGAGGCAATCAGCCCCAGCATTTT. This encodes CASSPDRGGNQPQHF.

The V gene is TRBV29-1, the J gene TRBJ1-2; 7 positions match TRBD1. The trim removed 6 bases at V and 2 bases at J, leaving 3 bases unmatched. CDR1 is SQVTM and CDR2 is ANQGSEA in the germline V gene. This CDR3 is 12 amino acids long. The CDR3 here is CSVYRGNYGYTF. The CDR3 nucleotides are TGCAGCGTCTACAGGGGAAACTATGGCTACACCTTC.

V usage is TRBV11-2 and J usage is TRBJ2-1; 8 nucleotides align to TRBD2. The V and J ends lost 0 bases and 4 bases, in that order; junction bases with no gene match: 11. Germline CDR1 SGHAT, CDR2 FQNNGV. The CDR3 consists of 18 residues. The CDR3 protein is CASSLDGSGAGAYNEQFF. As DNA, the CDR3 is TGTGCCAGCAGCTTAGATGGTTCAGGAGCGGGAGCGTACAATGAGCAGTTCTTC.

This chain links TRBV5-8 with TRBJ1-2; TRBD1 matches 8 bases. With 0 bases clipped from V and 2 bases from J, the junction kept 3 bases outside the gene matches. This CDR3 region has 15 residues. The germline CDR1 and CDR2 sequences are SGHTS and YDEGEE. The CDR3 DNA is TGTGCCAGCAGCTTGGGACAGGGGAGGAACTATGGCTACACCTTC. Its protein is CASSLGQGRNYGYTF.

The chain links TRBV3-1 (or the pseudogene TRBV3-2) to TRBJ1-2; 8 positions match TRBD1. CDR3 length equals 14 residues. CDR1 LGHDT and CDR2 YNNKEL come from the germline V gene (reference sequence). With V trimmed by 3 bases and J by 4 bases, 4 bases remained unmatched. CDR3 loop: CASSHTTGAYGYTF. In DNA, the CDR3 is TGTGCCAGCAGCCATACGACAGGGGCCTATGGCTACACCTTC.